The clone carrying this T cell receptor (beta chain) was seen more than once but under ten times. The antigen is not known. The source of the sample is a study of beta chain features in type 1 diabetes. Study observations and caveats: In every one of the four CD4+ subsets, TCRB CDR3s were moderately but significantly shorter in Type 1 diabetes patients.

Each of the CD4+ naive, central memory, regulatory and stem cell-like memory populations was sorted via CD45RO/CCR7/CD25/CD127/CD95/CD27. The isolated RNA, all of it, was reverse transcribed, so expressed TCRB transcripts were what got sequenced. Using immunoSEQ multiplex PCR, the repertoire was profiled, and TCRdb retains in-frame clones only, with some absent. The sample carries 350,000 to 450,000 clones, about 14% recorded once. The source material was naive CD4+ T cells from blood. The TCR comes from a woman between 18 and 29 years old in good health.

CDR3 sequence reads: CSASDLTQYF. CDR3 nucleotide sequence: TGCAGTGCTAGTGACTTAACGCAGTATTTT. The chain carries TRBV20-1 and TRBJ2-3; D remains unclear. The germline V gene has CDR1 DFQATT and CDR2 SNEGSKA (reference sequence). The CDR3 runs 10 residues. Trimming removed 3 bases at V and 9 bases at J, with 7 bases between.